This TCR beta chain was sequenced in a study of response to subunit inactivated influenza vaccine. From the RT-PCR reads, TCRdb called clonotypes with MiXCR, one entry per CDR3 protein. The table has 530,000 or so distinct CDR3 sequences, approximately 12% seen once. General study findings and limits: The authors suggested that every seasonal influenza vaccination recruits few new T cells.

This clonotype was detected only a few times. As yet, its antigen is unknown. The CDR3 length is 13 residues. The V end lost 4 bases, the J end lost 4 bases, and 14 bases lay between the germline ends. CDR1 is SQVTM, CDR2 ANQGSEA, per germline. The sequence was collected from a man aged 45-65 years who received an inactivated influenza vaccine. The chain uses TRBV29-1 and TRBJ2-7, with a weak D call TRBD1 (6 bases). The starting material was PBMCs from blood, obtained on the day of vaccination. The DNA of the CDR3 is TGCAGCGTTGCCGGACAGTTTGGATACGAGCAGTACTTC. As protein: CSVAGQFGYEQYF.